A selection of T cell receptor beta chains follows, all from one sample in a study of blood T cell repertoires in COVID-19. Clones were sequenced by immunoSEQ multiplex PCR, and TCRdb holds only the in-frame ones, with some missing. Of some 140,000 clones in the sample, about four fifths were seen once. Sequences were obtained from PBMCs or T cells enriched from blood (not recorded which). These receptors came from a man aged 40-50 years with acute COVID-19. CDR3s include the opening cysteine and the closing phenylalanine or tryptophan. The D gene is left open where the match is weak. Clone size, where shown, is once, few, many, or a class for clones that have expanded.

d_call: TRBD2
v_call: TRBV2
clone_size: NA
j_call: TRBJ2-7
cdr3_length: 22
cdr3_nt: TGTGCCAGCAGTAATCCTAGCGGGAGAATAAAAATTGACCCCGCCCCCGTCTACGAGCAGTACTTC
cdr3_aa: CASSNPSGRIKIDPAPVYEQYF

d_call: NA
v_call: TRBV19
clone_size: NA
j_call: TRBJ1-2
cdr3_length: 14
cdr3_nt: TGTGCCAGTAGTATACAGTACCAGAACTATGGCTACACCTTC
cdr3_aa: CASSIQYQNYGYTF

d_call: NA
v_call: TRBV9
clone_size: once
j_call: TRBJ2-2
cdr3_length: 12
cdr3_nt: TGTGCCAGCAGCGTAGGGGGCCAAGAGCTGTTTTTT
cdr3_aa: CASSVGGQELFF

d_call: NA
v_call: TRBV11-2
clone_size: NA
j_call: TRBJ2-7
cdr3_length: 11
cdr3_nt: TGTGCCAGCAGCGCGGTGGTCGAGCAGTACTTC
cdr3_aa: CASSAVVEQYF

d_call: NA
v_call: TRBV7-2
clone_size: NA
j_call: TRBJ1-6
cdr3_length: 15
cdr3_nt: TGTGCCAGCAGCTTAGGACTTTCGGGTAATTCACCCCTCCACTTT
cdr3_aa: CASSLGLSGNSPLHF

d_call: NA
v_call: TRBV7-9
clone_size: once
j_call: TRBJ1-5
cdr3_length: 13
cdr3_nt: TGTGCCAGCAGCTTTACACAAAGTCAGCCCCAGCATTTT
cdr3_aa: CASSFTQSQPQHF

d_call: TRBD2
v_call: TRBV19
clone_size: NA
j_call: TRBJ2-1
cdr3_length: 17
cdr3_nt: TGTGCCAGTAGTATCCTGGCGCGGGGGAGCTCCTACAATGAGCAGTTCTTC
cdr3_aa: CASSILARGSSYNEQFF

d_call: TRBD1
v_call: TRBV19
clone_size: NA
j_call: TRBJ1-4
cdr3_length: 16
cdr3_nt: TGTGCCAGTAGTACCGGGACAGCCGGAACTAATGAAAAACTGTTTTTT
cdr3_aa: CASSTGTAGTNEKLFF

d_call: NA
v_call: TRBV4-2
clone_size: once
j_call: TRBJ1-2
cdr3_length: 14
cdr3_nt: TGTGCCAGCAGCCCGGGGGTTAGGGTCGGGGGCTACACCTTC
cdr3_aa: CASSPGVRVGGYTF

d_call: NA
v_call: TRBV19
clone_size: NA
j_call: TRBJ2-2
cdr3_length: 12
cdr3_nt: TGTGCCAGTAGACAGAACACCGGGGAGCTGTTTTTT
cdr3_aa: CASRQNTGELFF

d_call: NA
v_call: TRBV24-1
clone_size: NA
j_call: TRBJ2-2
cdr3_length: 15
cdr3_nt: TGTGCCACCAGTGATTGGGGGGCGAACACCGGGGAGCTGTTTTTT
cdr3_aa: CATSDWGANTGELFF

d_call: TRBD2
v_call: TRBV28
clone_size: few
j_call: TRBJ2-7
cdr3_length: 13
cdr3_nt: TGTGCCAGCAGGGGGGGGGTCCCCTACGAGCAGTACTTC
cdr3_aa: CASRGGVPYEQYF

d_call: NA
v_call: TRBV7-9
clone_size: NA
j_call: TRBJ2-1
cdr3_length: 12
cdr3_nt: TGTGCCAGCAGCTTAGCCGCCAGGGGGCAGTTCTTC
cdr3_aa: CASSLAARGQFF

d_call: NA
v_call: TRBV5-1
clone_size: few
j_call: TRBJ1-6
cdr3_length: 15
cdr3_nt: TGCGCCAGCAGCTTGGCAGGGGTCGATAATTCACCCCTCCACTTT
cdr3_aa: CASSLAGVDNSPLHF

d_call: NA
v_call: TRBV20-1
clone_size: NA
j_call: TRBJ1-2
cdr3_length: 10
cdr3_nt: TGCAGTGCTTCAGGGGTTGGCTACACCTTC
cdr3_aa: CSASGVGYTF

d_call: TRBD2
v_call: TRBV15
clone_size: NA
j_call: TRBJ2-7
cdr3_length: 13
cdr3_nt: TGTGCAACGGGAGCTAGCGGCAACTACGAGCAGTACTTC
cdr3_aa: CATGASGNYEQYF